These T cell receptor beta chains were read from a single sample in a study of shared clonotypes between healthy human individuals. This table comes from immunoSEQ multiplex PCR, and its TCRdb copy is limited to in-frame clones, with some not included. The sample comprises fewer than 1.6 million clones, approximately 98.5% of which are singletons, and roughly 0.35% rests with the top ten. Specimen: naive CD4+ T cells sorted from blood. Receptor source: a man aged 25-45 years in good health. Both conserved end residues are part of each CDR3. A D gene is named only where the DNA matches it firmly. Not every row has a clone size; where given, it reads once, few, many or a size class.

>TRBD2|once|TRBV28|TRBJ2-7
CASRSGEGYEQYF
TGTGCCAGCAGATCGGGGGAGGGCTACGAGCAGTACTTC
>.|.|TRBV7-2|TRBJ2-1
CASSLTGLTNEQFF
TGTGCCAGCAGCTTAACGGGACTCACCAATGAGCAGTTCTTC
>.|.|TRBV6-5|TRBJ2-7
CASSYSFGTLTEQYF
TGTGCCAGCAGTTACTCGTTTGGGACATTGACCGAGCAGTACTTC
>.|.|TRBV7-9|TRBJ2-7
CASSFGSRSDYEQYF
TGTGCCAGCAGCTTTGGGTCCAGGTCGGACTACGAGCAGTACTTC
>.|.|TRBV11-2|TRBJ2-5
CASSSGYFQSTKETQYF
TGTGCCAGCAGCTCAGGGTATTTCCAGAGTACTAAAGAGACCCAGTACTTC
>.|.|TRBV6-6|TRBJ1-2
CASSPPNTYGYTF
TGTGCCAGCAGTCCCCCCAACACCTATGGCTACACCTTC
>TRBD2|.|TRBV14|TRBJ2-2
CASSHLAGEGLFTGELFF
TGTGCCAGCAGCCATCTAGCGGGAGAGGGTCTTTTCACCGGGGAGCTGTTTTTT
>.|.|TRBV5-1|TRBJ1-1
CASSLSPGQPNTEAFF
TGCGCCAGCAGCTTGTCGCCCGGACAGCCGAACACTGAAGCTTTCTTT
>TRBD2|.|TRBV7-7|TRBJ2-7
CASSSTSGTSYEQYF
TGTGCCAGCAGCTCGACTAGCGGAACCTCCTACGAGCAGTACTTC
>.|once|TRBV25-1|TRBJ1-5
CASSGVGGQPQHF
TGTGCCAGCAGTGGCGTCGGTGGCCAGCCCCAGCATTTT
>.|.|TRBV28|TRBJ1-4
CASSLGGRGEKLFF
TGTGCCAGCAGTCTCGGGGGCAGAGGTGAAAAACTGTTTTTT
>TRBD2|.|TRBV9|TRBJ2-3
CASSVGVAGPGDTQYF
TGTGCCAGCAGCGTAGGCGTAGCGGGGCCAGGGGATACGCAGTATTTT
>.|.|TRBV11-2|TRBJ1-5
CASSLRLGAPQHF
TGTGCCAGCAGCTTACGTTTGGGGGCGCCCCAGCATTTT
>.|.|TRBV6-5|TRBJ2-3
CASSYGQGFDTQYF
TGTGCCAGCAGTTACGGTCAGGGCTTCGATACGCAGTATTTT
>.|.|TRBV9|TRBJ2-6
CASSVGPSPGGANVLTF
TGTGCCAGCAGCGTAGGTCCCTCACCGGGAGGGGCCAACGTCCTGACTTTC
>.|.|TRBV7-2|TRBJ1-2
CASSQGGGNYGYTF
TGTGCCAGCAGTCAGGGAGGGGGTAACTATGGCTACACCTTC
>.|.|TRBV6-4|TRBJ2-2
CASSDGANTGELFF
TGTGCCAGCAGTGATGGCGCGAACACCGGGGAGCTGTTTTTT
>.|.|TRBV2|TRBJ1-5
CASSESRVNQPQHF
TGTGCCAGCAGTGAGTCCAGGGTGAATCAGCCCCAGCATTTT
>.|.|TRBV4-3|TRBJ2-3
CASSQDKAAQGGIITDTQYF
TGCGCCAGCAGCCAAGATAAGGCGGCGCAGGGAGGTATCATTACAGATACGCAGTATTTT
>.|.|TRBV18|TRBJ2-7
CASSPVSGTESSYEQYF
TGTGCCAGCTCACCCGTATCCGGGACCGAGAGCTCCTACGAGCAGTACTTC
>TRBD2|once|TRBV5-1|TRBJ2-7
CASSSGLASYEQYF
TGCGCCAGCAGCTCGGGACTAGCGTCCTACGAGCAGTACTTC
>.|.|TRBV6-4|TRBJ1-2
CASSEEFGTYGYTF
TGTGCCAGCAGTGAAGAGTTTGGCACCTATGGCTACACCTTC
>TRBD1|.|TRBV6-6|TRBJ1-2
CASSHTGVGGYTF
TGTGCCAGCAGTCATACAGGGGTGGGAGGCTACACCTTC
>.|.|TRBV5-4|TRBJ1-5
CASSLAGGHQPQHF
TGTGCCAGCAGCTTGGCCGGGGGCCATCAGCCCCAGCATTTT
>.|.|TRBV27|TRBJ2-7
CASSLYGEQYF
TGTGCCAGCAGTTTATATGGCGAGCAGTACTTC
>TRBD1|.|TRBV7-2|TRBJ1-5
CASSLRTGDDEPQHF
TGTGCCAGCAGCTTGAGGACAGGGGATGACGAGCCCCAGCATTTT
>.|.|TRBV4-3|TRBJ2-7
CASSQERESYEQYF
TGCGCCAGCAGCCAAGAGAGGGAGTCCTACGAGCAGTACTTC
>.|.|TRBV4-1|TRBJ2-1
CASSQKMATYNEQFF
TGCGCCAGCAGCCAAAAGATGGCTACCTACAATGAGCAGTTCTTC
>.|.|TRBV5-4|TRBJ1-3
CASSLGHAIPGNTIYF
TGTGCCAGCAGCTTGGGACATGCGATACCTGGAAACACCATATATTTT
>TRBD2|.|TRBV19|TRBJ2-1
CASSTSYPSGRAAEQFF
TGTGCCAGTAGTACCTCATACCCCAGCGGGAGGGCCGCTGAGCAGTTCTTC
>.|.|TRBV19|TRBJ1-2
CASSIAGTNSYGYTF
TGTGCCAGTAGTATAGCCGGGACGAATTCATATGGCTACACCTTC